The 13 T cell receptor beta chains below come from one sample, sequenced in a study of blood T cells in healthy people across ages. A sample-barcoded 5' primer and a J-beta primer mix were used in a second PCR of roughly 6 to 11 cycles. TCRdb reprocessed the 5' RACE reads with MiXCR, giving one entry per CDR3 protein. Of around 1.5 million distinct CDR3 sequences in the sample, roughly a third were seen once. The sample comprised blood. The receptors originated from a woman aged 25-40 years in good health.

This chain uses TRBV7-3 with TRBJ1-1; D unresolved. Germline V lookup: CDR1 SGHTA, CDR2 FQGTGA. With 2 bases removed from V and 2 bases from J, the gap between germline ends came to 18 bases. There are 17 residues in the CDR3. The CDR3 sequence: CASSLAAPGGINTEAFF. The DNA of the CDR3 is TGTGCCAGCAGCTTAGCCGCCCCGGGAGGGATAAACACTGAAGCTTTCTTT.

This clonotype was found many times. The V call is TRBV3-1, the J call TRBJ2-1; D not certain. The germline gives CDR1 LGHDT, CDR2 YNNKEL (reference sequence). Trimming cost V 5 bases and J 1 base, with 3 bases left between them. The CDR3 covers 12 residues. DNA of the CDR3: TGTGCCAGCAGCAGGTCCTACAATGAGCAGTTCTTC. This translates into CASSRSYNEQFF.

This clonotype has more than one count but fewer than ten. This chain joins TRBV27 and TRBJ2-1, with D unclear. The CDR3 is made up of 16 amino acids. V lost 6 bases, J lost 0 bases, and 15 bases lay in between. In germline, CDR1 is MNHEY, CDR2 SMNVEV (reference sequence). Here the CDR3 reads CASRFLGRNSYNEQFF. DNA for the CDR3: TGTGCCAGCAGATTCCTCGGGCGAAACTCCTACAATGAGCAGTTCTTC.

This chain connects TRBV29-1 to TRBJ2-3, with TRBD2 matching over 9 bases. CDR1 and CDR2 from the germline V gene are SQVTM and ANQGSEA. Trimming took 6 bases from V and 4 from J; bases not matched to a gene: 5. The CDR3 sequence is 13 residues long. Here the CDR3 DNA reads TGCAGCGTGGGTAGCGGGAGATCAGATACGCAGTATTTT. Protein product: CSVGSGRSDTQYF.

This sequence joins TRBV5-5 and TRBJ1-2; D unresolved. V was pared by 0 bases and J by 4 bases, with 13 bases between. The CDR3 extends over 15 amino acids. Germline V gene lookup returns CDR1 SGHKS and CDR2 YYEKEE (reference sequence). In nucleotides, the CDR3 is TGTGCCAGCAGCTTGGGAGGGAAATTGAGCTATGGCTACACCTTC. This gives the protein CASSLGGKLSYGYTF.

This chain links TRBV19 with TRBJ1-5; D gene uncertain. The length of the CDR3 is 18 residues. The V gene's germline CDR1 is LNHDA and CDR2 SQIVND (reference sequence). With 3 bases removed from V and 5 bases from J, the gap between germline ends came to 23 bases. The CDR3: CASSIWAVQAGYYQPQHF. CDR3 DNA: TGTGCCAGTAGTATCTGGGCGGTGCAGGCAGGCTACTATCAGCCCCAGCATTTT.

Ten or more counts support this clonotype. This sequence joins TRBV10-3 and TRBJ2-1; D unclear. Trimming took 3 bases from V and 15 from J, leaving 12 bases between them. Per the germline V gene, CDR1 is ENHRY and CDR2 is SYGVKD. This CDR3 is 11 amino acids long. This CDR3 is CAISDSLWWFF. The CDR3, as DNA: TGTGCCATCAGTGATTCCCTTTGGTGGTTCTTC.

Notes on this clonotype: The junction differs from germline at one of its ends, possibly a read error. The rearrangement uses TRBV12-3 or TRBV12-4 and TRBJ2-3; 12 bases align to TRBD2. This CDR3 comprises 16 residues. The CDR3 nucleotides read TGTGCCAGCAGTTCCATGACTAGCGGGAGAGCGAATACGGAGTATTTC. Protein sequence: CASSSMTSGRANTEYF.

This clonotype was seen once. V and J are TRBV5-6 and TRBJ2-7; possible D gene TRBD1, 6 bases. CDR1 and CDR2 (germline): SGHDT, YYEEEE. The CDR3 runs to 14 residues. V was pared by 1 base and J by 5 bases, with 13 bases between. The CDR3 DNA reads as TGTGCCAGCAGCTTGCAGGGGAGTAGCCACGAGCAGTACTTC. Translation: CASSLQGSSHEQYF.

In this sample, this clonotype turned up many times. This chain joins TRBV6-2 or TRBV6-3 and TRBJ2-7, with D uncertain. The CDR3 sequence is 12 residues long. Germline V CDR1 and CDR2: MNHEY, SVGEGT. V was clipped by 4 bases and J by 7 bases, with 11 bases between them. The CDR3 sequence is CASSSRDTEQYF. CDR3 coding DNA: TGTGCCAGCAGTTCCCGTGACACGGAGCAGTACTTC.

Comment on this clonotype: A read error is possible here, since a much larger clone lies one base away. This sequence joins TRBV9 and TRBJ2-7, with D tentatively TRBD2 (6 bases). CDR3 length: 13 amino acids. CDR1 SGDLS and CDR2 YYNGEE come from the germline V gene. CDR3 residues: CTSSVGGSGEQYF. The CDR3 DNA is TGTACCAGCAGCGTAGGTGGTAGCGGCGAGCAGTACTTC.

The chain joins TRBV6-2 or TRBV6-3 to TRBJ2-7; TRBD2 is a possible D gene (5 bases). Per germline, CDR1 MNHEY and CDR2 SVGEGT. This CDR3 is 15 amino acids long. Trimming pared 6 bases from V and 3 bases from J, leaving 18 bases between. The CDR3 bases are TGTGCCAGCAGATCGGGCCTAGGAGGAAGCTACGAGCAGTACTTC. This sequence encodes CASRSGLGGSYEQYF.

The chain recombines TRBV7-8 with TRBJ2-1; 10 nucleotides agree with TRBD2. The CDR3 has 16 residues. With 4 bases clipped from V and 3 bases from J, the junction kept 6 bases outside the gene matches. Per germline, CDR1 SGHVS and CDR2 FQNEAQ. In DNA form, the CDR3 reads TGTGCCAGCAGCTCCCTGAGGACTAGCGGCTACAATGAGCAGTTCTTC. Translated, it gives CASSSLRTSGYNEQFF. Drawing the rest from reference TRBV7-8 and TRBJ2-1, the complete variable domain is GAGVSQSPRYKVAKRGQDVALRCDPISGHVSLFWYQQALGQGPEFLTYFQNEAQLDKSGLPSDRFFAERPEGSVSTLKIQRTQQEDSAVYLCASSSLRTSGYNEQFFGPGTRLTVL.